This TCR beta chain was observed in a study of cytomegalovirus exposure and HLA in healthy donors. Study outcomes and limitations: Within the data, a cluster of highly shared sequence variants was likely a sequencing artifact. Earlier analysis looked at TCR beta V segments, and most were productive about 90% or about 30% of the time.

13 Jbeta primers and 60 Vbeta primers were used for the PCR. The repertoire was sequenced with immunoSEQ multiplex PCR; TCRdb's copy has only in-frame clones and lacks some. The sample lists 150,000 or so clones, 84% seen once, with under 0.4% in the top ten. A word on this clone: Its antigen remains unidentified.

The trim removed 0 bases at V and 2 bases at J, leaving 4 bases unmatched. There are 15 residues in the CDR3. In germline, CDR1 is MNHEY, CDR2 SMNVEV (reference sequence). Sequenced: PBMCs. V and J are TRBV27 and TRBJ2-7; 7 nucleotides match TRBD2. This TCR came from a boy younger than 10 in good health and CMV-seronegative. CDR3 DNA sequence: TGTGCCAGCAGTTTATCCCGCCTAGCGGCCTACGAGCAGTACTTC. Its translation is CASSLSRLAAYEQYF.